This TCR beta chain is from a study of CD8 T cells in ankylosing spondylitis. This clonotype was detected ten times or more. From the 5' RACE reads, TCRdb called clonotypes with MiXCR, one entry per CDR3 protein. Of around 210,000 distinct CDR3 sequences detected, 8% to 9% appear once; the ten largest clones hold around 4.9%. Per the germline V gene, CDR1 is GTSNPN and CDR2 is SVGIG (reference sequence). The CDR3 spans 13 residues. V was pared by 5 bases and J by 1 base, with 5 bases of the junction left unmatched. The TCR was taken from a female donor with ankylosing spondylitis or in good health (not recorded which). Material: blood, either unsorted or a sorted T cell fraction (not recorded which). The V call is TRBV30, the J call TRBJ2-7, with 7 bases that match TRBD2. The CDR3 coding sequence is TGTGCCTGGTCCCTGGGAGGGTCCTACGAGCAGTACTTC. Translating it yields CAWSLGGSYEQYF.